This T cell receptor (beta chain) was profiled in a study of shared clonotypes between healthy human individuals (dated by TCRdb to the early 2020s). General notes on the study: A few men and a couple of women, aged 18 to 49 years, made up the cohort. To estimate repertoire size and how much clonotype sharing occurs between individuals, the study deeply sequenced the blood TCR repertoires of a handful of healthy adults. Each donor's leukapheresis produced roughly between roughly 0.85 and 9 billion PBMCs. For each donor, CD4 naive and CD4 memory were each run on three plates, CD8 naive on two plates, and CD8 memory on one plate. Different laboratories and diverse techniques were used to prepare libraries and sequence TCR repertoires, to increase sequencing depth and limit assay-specific biases. What the authors observed across the whole study: The genetic and exposure-history diversity represented was limited by the small number of donors. Rarefaction of sorted-subset datasets indicated incomplete sequencing despite the large sequencing depth. Larger estimated clonotype richness was generally found for naive subsets than for memory subsets. Pairwise subsampling led to the expectation that sequencing depth would affect the degree of clonotype sharing among donors. Only blood was sampled, and tissue TCR repertoires likely differ from those in blood. Higher generation probabilities were observed for clonotypes shared by all four sorted-subset donors than for non-shared clonotypes. Across a few donors, approximately 5% of naive CD4, roughly 3.8% of naive CD8, 2.3% of memory CD4, and roughly 0.41% of memory CD8 clonotypes were shared.

The trim is 0 bases for V and 4 bases for J, with a gap of 8 bases between the germline ends. CDR1 and CDR2 are read off the germline V gene (reference sequence) as SGHKS and YYEKEE. The CDR3 measures 15 amino acids from cysteine to phenylalanine. Only the CDR3 region is kept as DNA, spanning 45 bases read in frame from base 1. About this clone: Its binding antigen is unknown. There are no base qualities to consult, and no much larger clone falls within one base.

TCR CDR3 regions were amplified from genomic DNA by multiplex PCR using the deep immunoSEQ assay. Genomic DNA extracted from each cell subset was distributed evenly over all wells of several immunoSEQ 96-well plates, and each plate served as one replicate. For sorted subsets, about 220 ng of genomic DNA, equivalent to around 31,000 T cell genomes, went into each replicate PCR. The purified libraries were quantified using a Qubit 3.0 fluorometer, sized with a Bioanalyzer 2100, and then quantified again using the KAPA Library Quantification kit. Each immunoSEQ 96-well plate was sequenced on its own single-read 150-cycle Illumina NextSeq 550 flow cell. The source study handled its data this way. Because the immunoSEQ output included only junctional sequences and no quality scores, the filtering could not be the same as the filtering used for full-length reads. Sequences were annotated with PyIR, a Python wrapper for IgBLAST v1.9, using IMGT germline references to assign V/J genes and CDR3. Reads with weak V/J assignments (E-value above 1e-6), missing CDR3, stop codons, out-of-frame junctions, or ambiguous translated residues were removed. V3J clonotypes were defined as sequences sharing an identical inferred V gene, J gene, and CDR3 amino acid sequence. Percentage overlap between repertoires was calculated by dividing the number of shared unique clonotypes by the size of the smaller repertoire. Richness of each repertoire was evaluated using RTK rarefaction, the Chao1 estimator, and Recon v2.1 estimates of unobserved clonotypes. Generation probabilities for all TCRbeta clonotypes obtained by the gDNA method from four donors were computed using OLGA. TCRdb stores this immuneACCESS table with in-frame sequences only. Part of the clones is absent; in the studies checked, under half of the shortfall reflects unresolved V genes, and no reason is known for the rest. Clone size and the V and J calls come from that table; the DNA yielded D and trimming. The sample yields roughly 2.6 million clones; over 85% were counted once. Of the sample, roughly 0.13% is held by the ten largest clones.

Healthy HIV-negative adults with no recently reported acute infections or vaccinations were included as donors. All donors were Caucasian adults living in Nashville, Tennessee, USA. CD4+ T cells were enriched through magnetic negative selection, after which naive cells were positively selected on CD45RA and the remaining negative fraction served as the memory subset. After blood collection by leukapheresis, PBMCs were isolated using Ficoll-Histopaque density gradient centrifugation and then cryopreserved in the vapor phase of liquid nitrogen. Purity and quantity of every magnetically sorted T cell population were checked by analytical flow cytometry. Each sorted fraction had its genomic DNA isolated and then quantified by UV absorbance on a Nanodrop 2000c.

This clonotype was obtained from a man aged 18 to 29 in good health. Sequences were obtained from naive CD4+ T cells sorted from blood. Interpreted using the paper, the cell subset or site label stands for: CD45RA+ positively selected. The chain is made from TRBV5-5 and TRBJ2-6, with an unclear D gene assignment. At the DNA level, the sequence is TGTGCCAGCAGCTTGGCGGGTTCCGGGGCCAACGTCCTGACTTTC. The resulting protein is CASSLAGSGANVLTF. Outside the CDR3, residues come from the reference TRBV5-5 and TRBJ2-6 proteins, so the full variable domain is: DAGVTQSPTHLIKTRGQQVTLRCSPISGHKSVSWYQQVLGQGPQFIFQYYEKEERGRGNFPDRFSARQFPNYSSELNVNALLLGDSALYLCASSLAGSGANVLTFGAGSRLTVL.